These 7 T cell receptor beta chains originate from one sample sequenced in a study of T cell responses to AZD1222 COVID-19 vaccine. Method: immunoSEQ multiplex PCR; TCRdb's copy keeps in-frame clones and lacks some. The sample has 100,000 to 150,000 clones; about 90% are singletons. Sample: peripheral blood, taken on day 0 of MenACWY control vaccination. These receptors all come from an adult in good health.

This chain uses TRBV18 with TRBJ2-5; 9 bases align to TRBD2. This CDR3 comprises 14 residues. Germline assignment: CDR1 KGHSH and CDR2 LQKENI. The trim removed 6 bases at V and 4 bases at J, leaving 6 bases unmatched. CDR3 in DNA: TGTGCCAGCTCGACGGGTAGCGGGAGAGAGACCCAGTACTTC. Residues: CASSTGSGRETQYF.

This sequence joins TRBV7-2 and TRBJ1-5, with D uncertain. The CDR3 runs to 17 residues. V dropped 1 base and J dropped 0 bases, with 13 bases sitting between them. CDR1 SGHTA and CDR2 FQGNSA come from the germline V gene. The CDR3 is CASSLDYGSYSNQPQHF. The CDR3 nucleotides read TGTGCCAGCAGCTTAGATTATGGCAGCTATAGCAATCAGCCCCAGCATTTT.

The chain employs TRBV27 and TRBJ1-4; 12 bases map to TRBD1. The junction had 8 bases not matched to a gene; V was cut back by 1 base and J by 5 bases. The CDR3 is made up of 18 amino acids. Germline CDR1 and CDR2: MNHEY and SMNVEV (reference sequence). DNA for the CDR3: TGTGCCAGCAGTTTATATTGGGACAGGGGGCTCTCGAATGAAAAACTGTTTTTT. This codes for CASSLYWDRGLSNEKLFF.

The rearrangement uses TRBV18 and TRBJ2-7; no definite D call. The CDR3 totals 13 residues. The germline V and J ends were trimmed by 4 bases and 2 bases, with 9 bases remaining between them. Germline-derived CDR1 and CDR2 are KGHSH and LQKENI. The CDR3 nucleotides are TGTGCCAGCTCACAAACACTGGCCTACGAGCAGTACTTC. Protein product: CASSQTLAYEQYF.

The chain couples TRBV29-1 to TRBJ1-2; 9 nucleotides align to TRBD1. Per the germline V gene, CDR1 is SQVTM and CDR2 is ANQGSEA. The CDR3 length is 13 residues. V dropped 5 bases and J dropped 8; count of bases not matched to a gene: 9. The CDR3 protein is CSVPGQGTVGYTF. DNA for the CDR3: TGCAGCGTTCCGGGACAGGGCACAGTGGGCTACACCTTC.

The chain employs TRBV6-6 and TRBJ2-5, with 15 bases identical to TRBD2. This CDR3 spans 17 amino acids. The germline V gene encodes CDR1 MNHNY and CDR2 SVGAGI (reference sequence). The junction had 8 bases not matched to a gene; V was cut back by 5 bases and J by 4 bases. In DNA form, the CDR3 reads TGTGCCAGCAGTCCCCGGACTAGCGGGAGGGCAATAGAGACCCAGTACTTC. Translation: CASSPRTSGRAIETQYF.

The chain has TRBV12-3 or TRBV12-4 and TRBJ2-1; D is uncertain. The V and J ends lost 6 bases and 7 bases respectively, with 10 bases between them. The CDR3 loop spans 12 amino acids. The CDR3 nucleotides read TGTGCCAGCAGCTACCGGACGAATGAGCAGTTCTTC. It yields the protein CASSYRTNEQFF.